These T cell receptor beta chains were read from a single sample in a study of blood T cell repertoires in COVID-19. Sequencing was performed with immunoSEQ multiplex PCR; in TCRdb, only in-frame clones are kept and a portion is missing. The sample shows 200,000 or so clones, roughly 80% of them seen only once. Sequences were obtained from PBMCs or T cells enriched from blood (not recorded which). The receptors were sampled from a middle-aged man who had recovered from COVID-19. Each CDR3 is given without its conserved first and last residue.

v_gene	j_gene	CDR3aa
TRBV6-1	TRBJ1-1	ASSEPGPHTEAF
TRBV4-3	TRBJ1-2	ASSQDIPGLGGYT
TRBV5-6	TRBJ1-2	ASPRETHYGYT
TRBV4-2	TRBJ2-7	ASSQDNEQY
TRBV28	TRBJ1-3	ASSIRSGNTIY
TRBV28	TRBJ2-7	ASRRSGQGDSYEQY
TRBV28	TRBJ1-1	ASRSGGIYTEAF
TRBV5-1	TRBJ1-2	ASSNPSGGDGYT
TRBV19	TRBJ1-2	ASSMQGDYGYT
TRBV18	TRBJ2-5	ASSPGLAETQY
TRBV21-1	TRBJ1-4	ASSKQGSKDEKLF
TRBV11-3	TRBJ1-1	ASSFPLRQGSTEAF
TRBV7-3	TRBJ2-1	ASSLGTFSDEQF
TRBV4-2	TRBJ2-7	ASSQERVSEQY
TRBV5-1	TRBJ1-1	ASSLFSAADSRMNTEAF
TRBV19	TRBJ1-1	ASSKGDRSNTEAF
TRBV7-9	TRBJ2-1	ASSFLGTGGVEQF
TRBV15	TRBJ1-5	ATSRAKQTNQPQH
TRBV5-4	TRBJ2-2	ASSGDSHTGELF
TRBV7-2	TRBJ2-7	ASSPMTGLSYEQY
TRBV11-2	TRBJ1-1	ASSSTGLSVHTEAF
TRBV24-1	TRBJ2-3	ATSDLDRGTDTQY
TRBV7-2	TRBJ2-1	ASSPNPISGGENNEQF
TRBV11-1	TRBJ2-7	ASSRTGGSYEQY
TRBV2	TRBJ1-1	ASSERQQGNTEAF
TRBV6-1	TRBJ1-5	ASSEARTALKPQH
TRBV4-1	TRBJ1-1	ASSQDPRGDTEAF
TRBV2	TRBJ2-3	ASSEEEPGQSTDTQY
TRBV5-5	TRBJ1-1	ASSQTGTGIWNTEAF
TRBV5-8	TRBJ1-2	ASSFLDRGYGYT
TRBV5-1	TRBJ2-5	ASRANTGGGAGETQY
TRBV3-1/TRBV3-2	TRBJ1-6	ASSQPLHSPLH
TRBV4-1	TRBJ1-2	ASSQDFGGGYT
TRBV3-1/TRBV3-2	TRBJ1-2	AFTWEGNYGYT
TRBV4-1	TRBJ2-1	ASSQPVEVQGDEQF
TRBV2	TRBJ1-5	ASMDRDQPQH
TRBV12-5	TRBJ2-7	ASGLFLAVAYEQY
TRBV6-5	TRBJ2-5	ASNGRAQETQY
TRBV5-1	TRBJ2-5	ASSTRVPRETQY
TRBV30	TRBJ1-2	AWETYERDSRRYT
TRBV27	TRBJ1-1	ASSSRSRGQPSMNTEAF
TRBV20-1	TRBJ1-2	SARDLTDYT
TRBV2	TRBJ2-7	ASVGTGGGEQY
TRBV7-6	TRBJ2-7	ASSLWSPLVEQY
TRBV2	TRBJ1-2	ARQGSYGYT
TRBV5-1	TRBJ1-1	ASSYRTGSEDEAF
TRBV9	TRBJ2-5	ASSLTPTGKETQY
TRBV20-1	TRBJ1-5	SASHGQGAVHQPQH
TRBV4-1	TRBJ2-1	ASSQVDSSYNEQF
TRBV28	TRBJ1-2	ASSQTGGGYT
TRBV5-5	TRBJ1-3	ASSRRPGQSGNTIY
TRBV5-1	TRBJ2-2	ASSLNLGAPTGELF